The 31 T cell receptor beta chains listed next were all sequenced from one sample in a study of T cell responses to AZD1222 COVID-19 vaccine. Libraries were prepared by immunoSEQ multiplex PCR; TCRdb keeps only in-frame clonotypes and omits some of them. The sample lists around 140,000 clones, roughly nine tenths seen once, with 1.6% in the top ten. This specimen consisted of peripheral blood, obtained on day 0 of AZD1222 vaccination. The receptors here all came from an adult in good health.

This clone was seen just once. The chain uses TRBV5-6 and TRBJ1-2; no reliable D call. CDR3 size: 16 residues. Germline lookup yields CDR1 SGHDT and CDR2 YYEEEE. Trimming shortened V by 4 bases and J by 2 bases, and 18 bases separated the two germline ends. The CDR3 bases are TGTGCCAGCAGCCATGCCCCCGGCGCACAAAACTATGGCTACACCTTC. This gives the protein CASSHAPGAQNYGYTF.

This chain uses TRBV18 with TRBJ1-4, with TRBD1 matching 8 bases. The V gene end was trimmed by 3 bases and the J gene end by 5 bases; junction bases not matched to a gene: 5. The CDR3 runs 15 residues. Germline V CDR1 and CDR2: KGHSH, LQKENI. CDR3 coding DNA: TGTGCCAGCTCACCCCGGACAGGGTCAAATGAAAAACTGTTTTTT. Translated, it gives CASSPRTGSNEKLFF.

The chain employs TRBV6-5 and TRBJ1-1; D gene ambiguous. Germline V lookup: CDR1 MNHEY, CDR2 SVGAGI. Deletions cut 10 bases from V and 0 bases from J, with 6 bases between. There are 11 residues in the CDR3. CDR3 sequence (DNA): TGTGCCACCCACTTGAACACTGAAGCTTTCTTT. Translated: CATHLNTEAFF.

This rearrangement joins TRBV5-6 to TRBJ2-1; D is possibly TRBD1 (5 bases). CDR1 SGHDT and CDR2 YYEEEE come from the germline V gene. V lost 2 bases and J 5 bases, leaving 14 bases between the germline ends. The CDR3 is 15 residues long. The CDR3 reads CASSFFLQVHNEQFF. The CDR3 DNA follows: TGTGCCAGCAGCTTCTTTTTACAGGTCCACAATGAGCAGTTCTTC.

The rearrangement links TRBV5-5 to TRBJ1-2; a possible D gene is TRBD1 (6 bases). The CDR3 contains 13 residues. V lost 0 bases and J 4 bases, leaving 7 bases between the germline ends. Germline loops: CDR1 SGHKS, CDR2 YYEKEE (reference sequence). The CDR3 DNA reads TGTGCCAGCAGCTTGGAGACAGGCTATGGCTACACCTTC. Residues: CASSLETGYGYTF.

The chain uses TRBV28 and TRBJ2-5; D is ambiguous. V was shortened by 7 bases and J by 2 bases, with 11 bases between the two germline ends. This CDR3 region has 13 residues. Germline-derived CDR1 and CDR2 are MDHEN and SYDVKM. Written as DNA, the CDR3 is TGTGCCAGCACCCCGGGTCGACAAGAGACCCAGTACTTC. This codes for CASTPGRQETQYF.

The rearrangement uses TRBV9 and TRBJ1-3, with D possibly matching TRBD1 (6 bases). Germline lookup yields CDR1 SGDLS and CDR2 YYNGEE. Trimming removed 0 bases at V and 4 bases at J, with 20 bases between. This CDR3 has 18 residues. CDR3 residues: CASSVEIPPGAAGNTIYF. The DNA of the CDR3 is TGTGCCAGCAGCGTAGAAATCCCGCCAGGGGCAGCGGGAAACACCATATATTTT.

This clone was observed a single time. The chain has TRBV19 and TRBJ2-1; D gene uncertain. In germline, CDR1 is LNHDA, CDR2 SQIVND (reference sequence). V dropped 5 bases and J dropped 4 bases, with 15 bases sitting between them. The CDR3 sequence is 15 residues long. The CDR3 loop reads CASSGRPGRYNEQFF. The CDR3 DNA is TGTGCCAGTAGTGGACGCCCTGGACGATACAATGAGCAGTTCTTC. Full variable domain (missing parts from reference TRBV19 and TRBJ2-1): DGGITQSPKYLFRKEGQNVTLSCEQNLNHDAMYWYRQDPGQGLRLIYYSQIVNDFQKGDIAEGYSVSREKKESFPLTVTSAQKNPTAFYLCASSGRPGRYNEQFFGPGTRLTVL.

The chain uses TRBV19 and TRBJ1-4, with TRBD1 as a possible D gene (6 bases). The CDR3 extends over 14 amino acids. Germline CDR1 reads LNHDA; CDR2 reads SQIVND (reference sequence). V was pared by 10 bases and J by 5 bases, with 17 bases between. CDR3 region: CANRRKGGNEKLFF. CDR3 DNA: TGTGCCAACCGGAGGAAGGGGGGGAATGAAAAACTGTTTTTT.

CDR3 DNA: TGTGCCAGCAGCGCCTCCCCCATTAGAACCTACGAGCAGTACTTC. It translates to CASSASPIRTYEQYF. This sequence joins TRBV9 and TRBJ2-7; D is uncertain. Germline CDR1 and CDR2: SGDLS and YYNGEE. This CDR3 spans 15 amino acids. V shed 3 bases and J shed 2 bases, with 15 bases lying between them.

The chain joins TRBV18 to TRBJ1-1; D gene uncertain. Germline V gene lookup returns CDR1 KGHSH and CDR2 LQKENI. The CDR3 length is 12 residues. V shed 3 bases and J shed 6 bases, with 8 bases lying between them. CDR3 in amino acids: CASSPIPAEAFF. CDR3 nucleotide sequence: TGTGCCAGCTCACCGATACCAGCTGAAGCTTTCTTT.

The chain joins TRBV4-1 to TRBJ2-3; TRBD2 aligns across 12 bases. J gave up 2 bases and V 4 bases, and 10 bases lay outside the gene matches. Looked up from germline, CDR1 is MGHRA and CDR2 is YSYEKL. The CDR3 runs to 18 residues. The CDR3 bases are TGCGCCAGCAGCCCATCTAGCGGGAGGGCCCGGATCACAGATACGCAGTATTTT. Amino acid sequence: CASSPSSGRARITDTQYF.

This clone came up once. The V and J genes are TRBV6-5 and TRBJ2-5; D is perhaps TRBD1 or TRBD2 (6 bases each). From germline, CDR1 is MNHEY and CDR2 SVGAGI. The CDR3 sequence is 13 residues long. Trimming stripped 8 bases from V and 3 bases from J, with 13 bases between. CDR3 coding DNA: TGTGCCAGCTCTAGGGGGGTCAAAGAGACCCAGTACTTC. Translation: CASSRGVKETQYF.

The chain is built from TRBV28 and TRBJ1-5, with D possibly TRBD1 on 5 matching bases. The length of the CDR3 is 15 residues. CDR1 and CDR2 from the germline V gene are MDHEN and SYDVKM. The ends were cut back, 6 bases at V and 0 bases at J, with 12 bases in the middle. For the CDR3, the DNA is TGTGCCAGCAGCTCCAGGGTTTATAGCAATCAGCCCCAGCATTTT. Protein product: CASSSRVYSNQPQHF.

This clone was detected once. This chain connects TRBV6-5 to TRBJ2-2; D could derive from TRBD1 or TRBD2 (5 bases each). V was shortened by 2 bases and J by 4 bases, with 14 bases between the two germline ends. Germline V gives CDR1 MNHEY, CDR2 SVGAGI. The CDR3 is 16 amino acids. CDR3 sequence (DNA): TGTGCCAGCAGTTACGCGGGCCCTGGGGGCACCGGGGAGCTGTTTTTT. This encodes CASSYAGPGGTGELFF.

Here the CDR3 reads CASSGGGTGTTEAFF. DNA of the CDR3: TGTGCCAGTAGTGGGGGTGGGACAGGGACCACTGAAGCTTTCTTT. The chain combines TRBV19 with TRBJ1-1, with 9 bases matching TRBD1. This CDR3 has 15 amino acids. Unmatched junction bases numbered 8, after V lost 5 bases and J lost 4 bases. The germline V gene encodes CDR1 LNHDA and CDR2 SQIVND (reference sequence).

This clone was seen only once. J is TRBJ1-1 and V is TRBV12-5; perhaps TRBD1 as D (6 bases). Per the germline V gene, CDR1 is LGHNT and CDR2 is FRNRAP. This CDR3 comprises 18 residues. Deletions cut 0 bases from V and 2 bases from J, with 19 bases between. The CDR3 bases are TGTGCTAGTGGTTTGGTCTACAGGGAGAAGGTTGTAAACACTGAAGCTTTCTTT. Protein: CASGLVYREKVVNTEAFF.

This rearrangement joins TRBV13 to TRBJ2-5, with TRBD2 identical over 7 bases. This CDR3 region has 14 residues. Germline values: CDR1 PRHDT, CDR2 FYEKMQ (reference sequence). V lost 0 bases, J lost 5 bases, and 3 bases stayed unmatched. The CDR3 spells CASSLGASGETQYF. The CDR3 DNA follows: TGTGCCAGCAGCTTAGGAGCTAGCGGCGAGACCCAGTACTTC.

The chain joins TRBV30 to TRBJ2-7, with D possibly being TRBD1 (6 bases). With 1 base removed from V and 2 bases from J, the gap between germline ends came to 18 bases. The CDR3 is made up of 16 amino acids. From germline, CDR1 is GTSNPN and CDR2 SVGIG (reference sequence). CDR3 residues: CAWSAQRTELTYEQYF. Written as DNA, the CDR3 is TGTGCCTGGAGTGCCCAAAGGACAGAACTTACCTACGAGCAGTACTTC.

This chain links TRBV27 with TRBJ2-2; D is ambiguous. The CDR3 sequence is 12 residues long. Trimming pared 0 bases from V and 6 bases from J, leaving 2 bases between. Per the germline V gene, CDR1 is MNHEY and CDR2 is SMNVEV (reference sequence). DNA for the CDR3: TGTGCCAGCAGTTTATCGTCCGGGGAGCTGTTTTTT. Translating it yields CASSLSSGELFF.

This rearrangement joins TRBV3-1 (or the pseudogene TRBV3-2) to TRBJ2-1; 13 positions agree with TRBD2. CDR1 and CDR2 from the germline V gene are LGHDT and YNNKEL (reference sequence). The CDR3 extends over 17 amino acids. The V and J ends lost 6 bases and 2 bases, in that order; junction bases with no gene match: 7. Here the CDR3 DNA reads TGTGCCAGCAGTCTCGGGACTAGCGGGACAGCCTACAATGAGCAGTTCTTC. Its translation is CASSLGTSGTAYNEQFF.

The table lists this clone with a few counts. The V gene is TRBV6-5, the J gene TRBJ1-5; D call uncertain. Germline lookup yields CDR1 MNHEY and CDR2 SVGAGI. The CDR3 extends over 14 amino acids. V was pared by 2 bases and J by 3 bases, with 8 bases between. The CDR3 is CASSYEGANQPQHF. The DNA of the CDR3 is TGTGCCAGCAGTTACGAGGGAGCCAATCAGCCCCAGCATTTT.

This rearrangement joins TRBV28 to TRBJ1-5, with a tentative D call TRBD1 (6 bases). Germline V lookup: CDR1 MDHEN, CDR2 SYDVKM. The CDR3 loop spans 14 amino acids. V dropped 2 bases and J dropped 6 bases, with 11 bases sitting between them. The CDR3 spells CASSLLQGGQPQHF. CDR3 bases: TGTGCCAGCAGTTTACTACAGGGAGGTCAGCCCCAGCATTTT.

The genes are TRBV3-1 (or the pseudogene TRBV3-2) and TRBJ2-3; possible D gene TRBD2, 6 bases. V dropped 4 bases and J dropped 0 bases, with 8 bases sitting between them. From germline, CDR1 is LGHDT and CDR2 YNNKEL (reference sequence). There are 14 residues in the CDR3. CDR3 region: CASSPGLSTDTQYF. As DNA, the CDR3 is TGTGCCAGCAGCCCGGGACTTAGCACAGATACGCAGTATTTT.

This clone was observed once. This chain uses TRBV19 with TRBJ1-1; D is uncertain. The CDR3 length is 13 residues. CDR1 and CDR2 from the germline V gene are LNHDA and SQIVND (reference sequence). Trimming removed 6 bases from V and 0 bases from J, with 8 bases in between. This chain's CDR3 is CASSQKLNTEAFF. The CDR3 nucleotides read TGTGCCAGTAGCCAAAAGTTGAACACTGAAGCTTTCTTT.

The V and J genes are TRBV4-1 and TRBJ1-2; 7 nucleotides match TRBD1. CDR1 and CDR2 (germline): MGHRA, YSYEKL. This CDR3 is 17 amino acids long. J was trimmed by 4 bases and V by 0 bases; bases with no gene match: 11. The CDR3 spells CASSQEARTGQRYGYTF. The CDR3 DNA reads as TGCGCCAGCAGCCAAGAAGCGCGTACGGGACAGCGCTATGGCTACACCTTC.

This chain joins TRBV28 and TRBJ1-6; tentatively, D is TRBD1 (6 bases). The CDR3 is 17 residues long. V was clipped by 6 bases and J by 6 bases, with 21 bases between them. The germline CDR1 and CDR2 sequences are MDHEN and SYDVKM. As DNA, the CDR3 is TGTGCCAGCAGCCAAAACAGGGCTCGGCGGGGTAATTCACCCCTCCACTTT. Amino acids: CASSQNRARRGNSPLHF.

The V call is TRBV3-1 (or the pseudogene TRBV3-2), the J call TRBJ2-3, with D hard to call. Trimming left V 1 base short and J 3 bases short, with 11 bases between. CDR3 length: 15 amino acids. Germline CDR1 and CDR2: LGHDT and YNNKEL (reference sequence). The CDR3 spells CASSQVRVSTDTQYF. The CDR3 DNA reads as TGTGCCAGCAGCCAAGTTCGGGTTTCGACAGATACGCAGTATTTT.

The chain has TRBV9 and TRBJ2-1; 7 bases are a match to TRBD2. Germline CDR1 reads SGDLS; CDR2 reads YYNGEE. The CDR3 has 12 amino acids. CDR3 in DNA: TGTGCGGCGGGGGATGGAATGACGGAGCAGTTCTTC. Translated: CAAGDGMTEQFF.

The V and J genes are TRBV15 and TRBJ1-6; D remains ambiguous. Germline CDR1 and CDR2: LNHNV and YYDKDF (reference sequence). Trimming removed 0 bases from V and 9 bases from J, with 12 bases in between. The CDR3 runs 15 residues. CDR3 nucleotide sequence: TGTGCCACCAGCAGAGATAAGGGAGGGAGTTCACCCCTCCACTTT. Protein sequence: CATSRDKGGSSPLHF.

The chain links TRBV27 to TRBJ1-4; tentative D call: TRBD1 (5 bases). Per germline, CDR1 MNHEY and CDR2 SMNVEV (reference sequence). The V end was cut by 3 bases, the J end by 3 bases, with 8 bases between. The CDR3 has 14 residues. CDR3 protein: CASSFKGPNEKLFF. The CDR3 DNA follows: TGTGCCAGCAGTTTTAAGGGGCCTAATGAAAAACTGTTTTTT.